These 5 T cell receptor beta chains originate from one sample sequenced in a study of blood T cell repertoires in COVID-19. Method: immunoSEQ multiplex PCR; TCRdb's copy keeps in-frame clones and lacks some. The sample consists of over 50,000 clones, 88% of them appearing once. Sequences were obtained from peripheral blood. The receptor source for this set is a human donor in a cohort sampled during active COVID-19.

V gene TRBV30 combines with J gene TRBJ2-5, with no clear D. The CDR3 is 15 residues long. Germline lookup yields CDR1 GTSNPN and CDR2 SVGIG (reference sequence). V was cut by 0 bases and J by 5 bases, with 16 bases left in between. The CDR3 DNA reads TGTGCCTGGAGTGTTTTACGGTCCCTCGGGGAGACCCAGTACTTC. Its protein is CAWSVLRSLGETQYF.

The rearrangement uses TRBV5-8 and TRBJ2-1; TRBD2 is a possible D gene (5 bases). Germline V gene sequence: CDR1 SGHTS, CDR2 YDEGEE. The CDR3 has 15 amino acids. V gave up 5 bases and J gave up 9 bases, with 21 bases separating them. The CDR3 DNA reads as TGTGCCAGCAGTCCCGCGGTAGTATTAAGCGGTGAGCAGTTCTTC. Its protein product is CASSPAVVLSGEQFF. The complete variable domain, with remaining parts taken from reference TRBV5-8 and TRBJ2-1, reads EAGVTQSPTHLIKTRGQQATLRCSPISGHTSVYWYQQALGLGLQFLLWYDEGEERNRGNFPPRFSGRQFPNYSSELNVNALELEDSALYLCASSPAVVLSGEQFFGPGTRLTVL.

The rearrangement links TRBV7-7 to TRBJ2-1, with 12 bases matching TRBD2. The germline gives CDR1 SSHAT, CDR2 FNYEAQ (reference sequence). V gave up 2 bases and J gave up 8 bases; unmatched junction bases: 22. This CDR3 region has 21 residues. The CDR3 here is CASSLKRVGLAGTTGPYEQFF. CDR3 DNA sequence: TGTGCCAGCAGCTTAAAACGGGTAGGACTAGCGGGAACAACGGGACCCTATGAGCAGTTCTTC. Full variable domain (outside the CDR3, taken from reference TRBV7-7 and TRBJ2-1): GAGVSQSPRYKVTKRGQDVTLRCDPISSHATLYWYQQALGQGPEFLTYFNYEAQPDKSGLPSDRFSAERPEGSISTLTIQRTEQRDSAMYRCASSLKRVGLAGTTGPYEQFFGPGTRLTVL.

This clone was seen once. This chain uses TRBV6-6 with TRBJ1-2; 7 bases align to TRBD1. Germline CDR1 is MNHNY and CDR2 is SVGAGI (reference sequence). J gave up 1 base and V 1 base, and 3 bases lay outside the gene matches. The CDR3 extends over 15 amino acids. Here the CDR3 reads CASSYLTGNNYGYTF. The CDR3 nucleotides read TGTGCCAGCAGTTACTTGACAGGGAATAACTATGGCTACACCTTC.

CDR3 coding DNA: TGCGCCAGCAGCCAAGATCACCAGGCTGAAGCTTTCTTT. Its protein product is CASSQDHQAEAFF. The chain carries TRBV4-3 and TRBJ1-1; D is unresolved. The V and J ends lost 0 bases and 6 bases respectively, with 8 bases between them. The germline V gene encodes CDR1 LGHNA and CDR2 YSLEER. The CDR3 is made up of 13 amino acids.